This T cell receptor (beta chain) originates from a study of technical replicates of blood from several donors. Profiled with immunoSEQ multiplex PCR; TCRdb holds only in-frame clones, not every one. The table records more than 75,000 clones, approximately 86% of them present only once. The CDR3 has 13 residues. Trimming took 4 bases from V and 5 from J; bases not matched to a gene: 4. The germline V gene encodes CDR1 SNHLY and CDR2 FYNNEI. The sequence was collected from a human donor in good health. Some clones in this sample may be carry-over from other donors' samples. The gene calls are TRBV2 and TRBJ2-5; 7 bases are a match to TRBD2. What was sequenced was PBMCs. The CDR3 reads CASSGGGRETQYF. The CDR3 DNA reads TGTGCCAGCAGTGGGGGGGGGAGGGAGACCCAGTACTTC.